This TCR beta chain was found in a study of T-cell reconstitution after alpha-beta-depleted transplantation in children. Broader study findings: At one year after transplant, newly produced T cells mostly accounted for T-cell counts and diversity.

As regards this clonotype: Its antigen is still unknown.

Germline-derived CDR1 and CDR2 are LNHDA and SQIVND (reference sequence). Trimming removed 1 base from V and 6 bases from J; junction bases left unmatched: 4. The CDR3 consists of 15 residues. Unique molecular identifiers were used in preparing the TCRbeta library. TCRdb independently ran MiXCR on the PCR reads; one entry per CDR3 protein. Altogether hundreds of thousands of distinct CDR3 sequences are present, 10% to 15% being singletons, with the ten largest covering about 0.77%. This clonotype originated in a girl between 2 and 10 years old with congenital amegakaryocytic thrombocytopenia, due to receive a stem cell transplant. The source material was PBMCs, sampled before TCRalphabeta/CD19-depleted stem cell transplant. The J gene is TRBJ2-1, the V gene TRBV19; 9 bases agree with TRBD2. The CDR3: CASSIVGSGSNEQFF. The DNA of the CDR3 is TGTGCCAGTAGTATAGTTGGTAGCGGGAGCAATGAGCAGTTCTTC.